One sample yielded the 18 T cell receptor beta chains listed below, sequenced in a study of shared clonotypes between healthy human individuals. Naive CD8 populations comprised CD45RO-negative cells positively selected for CCR7, excluding terminally differentiated effector memory CD45RA+ cells. The assay was immunoSEQ multiplex PCR, and TCRdb's table has in-frame clones only and misses some. The table includes about 820,000 clones, about 91% detected once. Input material: naive CD8+ T cells sorted from blood. The origin of the receptors is a man between 25 and 39 years old in good health.

Note on this clone: Other DNA sequences from this sample encode an identical CDR3 as well. The V and J genes are TRBV28 and TRBJ2-7, with D possibly matching TRBD1 (5 bases). Per the germline V gene, CDR1 is MDHEN and CDR2 is SYDVKM. Trimming removed 6 bases at V and 3 bases at J, with 9 bases between. This CDR3 has 12 amino acids. As DNA, the CDR3 is TGTGCCAGCAGGGATAGGGGCTACGAGCAGTACTTC. Protein product: CASRDRGYEQYF.

This rearrangement joins TRBV5-5 to TRBJ1-1; maybe TRBD1 (5 bases). Germline lookup yields CDR1 SGHKS and CDR2 YYEKEE (reference sequence). The CDR3 is made up of 16 amino acids. The V and J ends lost 4 bases and 5 bases respectively, with 21 bases between them. The CDR3 protein is CASSVEQAAGWTEAFF. In DNA, the CDR3 is TGTGCCAGCAGCGTAGAACAGGCCGCGGGTTGGACTGAAGCTTTCTTT.

The J gene is TRBJ2-7, the V gene TRBV27, with D perhaps being TRBD1 or TRBD2 (5 bases each). The germline V gene has CDR1 MNHEY and CDR2 SMNVEV (reference sequence). The CDR3 is 15 amino acids. V dropped 0 bases and J dropped 5 bases, with 14 bases sitting between them. The CDR3 sequence: CASSLSWGNRNEQYF. The CDR3 coding sequence is TGTGCCAGCAGTTTATCGTGGGGGAACAGGAACGAGCAGTACTTC.

This chain uses TRBV7-7 with TRBJ2-5; 9 bases fit TRBD1. Germline V lookup: CDR1 SSHAT, CDR2 FNYEAQ (reference sequence). This CDR3 is built from 15 residues. V was clipped by 3 bases and J by 5 bases; unmatched bases: 7. CDR3 sequence reads: CASSFHGDRDETQYF. For the CDR3, the DNA is TGTGCCAGCAGCTTTCATGGGGACAGGGACGAGACCCAGTACTTC.

V usage is TRBV9 and J usage is TRBJ2-1; 16 positions match TRBD2. The CDR3 has 19 amino acids. V shed 4 bases and J 4 bases; nucleotides not matched to a gene: 11. Germline V gives CDR1 SGDLS, CDR2 YYNGEE. The CDR3 coding sequence is TGTGCCAGCAGCCCGGGACTAGCGGGAGGGCCAGGGGGATACAATGAGCAGTTCTTC. This gives the protein CASSPGLAGGPGGYNEQFF.

The gene calls are TRBV7-8 and TRBJ1-1, with D possibly being TRBD1 (5 bases). This CDR3 is 19 amino acids long. Trimming pared 2 bases from V and 2 bases from J, leaving 24 bases between. Per the germline V gene, CDR1 is SGHVS and CDR2 is FQNEAQ. CDR3 in amino acids: CASSLPTWDPVVGNTEAFF. The CDR3 DNA reads as TGTGCCAGCAGCTTACCCACATGGGACCCGGTTGTGGGAAACACTGAAGCTTTCTTT. Full variable domain (outside the CDR3, taken from reference TRBV7-8 and TRBJ1-1): GAGVSQSPRYKVAKRGQDVALRCDPISGHVSLFWYQQALGQGPEFLTYFQNEAQLDKSGLPSDRFFAERPEGSVSTLKIQRTQQEDSAVYLCASSLPTWDPVVGNTEAFFGQGTRLTVV.

This chain links TRBV5-5 with TRBJ2-2; 9 bases line up with TRBD2. The CDR3 has 15 amino acids. The germline V gene has CDR1 SGHKS and CDR2 YYEKEE (reference sequence). J was trimmed by 5 bases and V by 0 bases; bases with no gene match: 2. CDR3 coding DNA: TGTGCCAGCAGCTTGGTAGCGGGAGAAACCGGGGAGCTGTTTTTT. Residues: CASSLVAGETGELFF.

This sequence joins TRBV25-1 and TRBJ2-4; 7 bases match TRBD2. V was clipped by 8 bases and J by 0 bases; unmatched bases: 7. Germline V gene lookup returns CDR1 MGHDK and CDR2 SYGVNS. The CDR3 is made up of 15 amino acids. This CDR3 is CASPGEREAKNIQYF. The DNA for the CDR3 is TGTGCCAGCCCGGGGGAGCGGGAAGCCAAAAACATTCAGTACTTC.

CDR3 in amino acids: CASSMAGRTDTQYF. The CDR3 nucleotides are TGTGCCAGTAGTATGGCAGGGCGCACAGATACGCAGTATTTT. The chain combines TRBV19 with TRBJ2-3; the D gene is possibly TRBD1 (5 bases). V gave up 3 bases and J gave up 1 base, with 8 bases separating them. The V gene's germline CDR1 is LNHDA and CDR2 SQIVND (reference sequence). The CDR3 has 14 amino acids.

This chain links TRBV27 with TRBJ2-2; 9 positions agree with TRBD2. The germline gives CDR1 MNHEY, CDR2 SMNVEV (reference sequence). The CDR3 spans 18 residues. V lost 1 base and J lost 3; bases outside the gene matches: 9. The CDR3 bases are TGTGCCAGCAGTTTATATTGGGCTAGCGGGACCCACACCGGGGAGCTGTTTTTT. Amino acids: CASSLYWASGTHTGELFF.

The DNA of the CDR3 is TGCGCCAGCAGCCCACAGGGGGCTCGCAATCAGCCCCAGCATTTT. Protein sequence: CASSPQGARNQPQHF. The chain carries TRBV10-2 and TRBJ1-5; 9 nucleotides match TRBD1. The CDR3 covers 15 residues. Germline CDR1 is WSHSY and CDR2 is SAAADI. V dropped 6 bases and J dropped 2; count of bases not matched to a gene: 5.

The genes are TRBV28 and TRBJ2-1; 7 bases match TRBD2. Germline loops: CDR1 MDHEN, CDR2 SYDVKM. V shed 3 bases, J shed 5 bases, and the junction held 4 bases outside the gene matches. The CDR3 extends over 14 amino acids. CDR3 in DNA: TGTGCCAGCAGTTTCGAGCGGGATAACAATGAGCAGTTCTTC. Translating gives CASSFERDNNEQFF.

This sequence joins TRBV7-8 and TRBJ2-1, with D hard to call. The CDR3 spans 15 residues. The V end lost 6 bases, the J end lost 0 bases, and 12 bases lay between the germline ends. Germline CDR1 reads SGHVS; CDR2 reads FQNEAQ. In DNA form, the CDR3 reads TGTGCCAGCAGTCCTCCTCACGGCTCCTACAATGAGCAGTTCTTC. Amino acids: CASSPPHGSYNEQFF.

Points on this clone: This same CDR3 is encoded by further DNA sequences in the sample. The chain recombines TRBV11-2 with TRBJ2-1, with D tentatively TRBD2 (6 bases). V was pared by 6 bases and J by 3 bases, with 12 bases between. The V gene's germline CDR1 is SGHAT and CDR2 FQNNGV. The CDR3 consists of 14 residues. The CDR3 sequence is CASRPLADYNEQFF. The CDR3 coding sequence is TGTGCCAGCAGACCATTAGCGGACTACAATGAGCAGTTCTTC.

CDR3 sequence reads: CASSSPLVTTDTQYF. The DNA for the CDR3 is TGTGCCAGCAGCTCACCCCTCGTTACCACAGATACGCAGTATTTT. The chain combines TRBV7-9 with TRBJ2-3; the D is unclear. Trimming left V 4 bases short and J 2 bases short, with 13 bases between. The CDR3 runs to 15 residues. Germline-derived CDR1 and CDR2 are SEHNR and FQNEAQ (reference sequence).

The V and J genes are TRBV5-4 and TRBJ2-2; D gene unclear. Per the germline V gene, CDR1 is SGHNT and CDR2 is YYREEE (reference sequence). Trimming left V 2 bases short and J 7 bases short, with 6 bases between. The CDR3 sequence is 12 residues long. The CDR3 bases are TGTGCCAGCAGCTTAGTGGGCGGGGAGCTGTTTTTT. Its protein is CASSLVGGELFF. Full variable domain (rest looked up from reference TRBV5-4 and TRBJ2-2): ETGVTQSPTHLIKTRGQQVTLRCSSQSGHNTVSWYQQALGQGPQFIFQYYREEENGRGNFPPRFSGLQFPNYSSELNVNALELDDSALYLCASSLVGGELFFGEGSRLTVL.

The J gene is TRBJ2-2, the V gene TRBV13; 12 positions agree with TRBD2. Unmatched junction bases numbered 7, after V lost 5 bases and J lost 6 bases. Germline CDR1 PRHDT, CDR2 FYEKMQ (reference sequence). The CDR3 has 16 amino acids. The CDR3 reads CASSPRTSGTAGELFF. Written as DNA, the CDR3 is TGTGCCAGCAGCCCCCGGACTAGCGGGACGGCCGGGGAGCTGTTTTTT.

The chain recombines TRBV21-1 with TRBJ1-1; TRBD1, the table's D call, lacks a check against the DNA. TRBV21-1 is a pseudogene segment. The CDR3 extends over 13 amino acids. CDR3 in DNA: TGTGCCAGCAGCTTTGGACAGGGTATGGAAGCTTTCTTT. Encoded protein: CASSFGQGMEAFF.